A selection of T cell receptor beta chains follows, all from one sample in a study of blood T cell repertoires in COVID-19. Only in-frame clones appear in the TCRdb table, and some are missing; sequencing was by immunoSEQ multiplex PCR. The profile shows around 150,000 clones, approximately 78% of them singletons. The sample consisted of peripheral blood. The receptor set was obtained from a man aged 55-75 years who had recovered from COVID-19. CDR3s include the opening cysteine and the closing phenylalanine or tryptophan. D genes are given only for firm matches. The listing skips clone size in some rows; elsewhere it reads once, few, many or a size class.

D gene: TRBD1; clone size: -; V gene: TRBV28; J gene: TRBJ2-5; CDR3 protein: CASSGQGALTQYF; CDR3 DNA: TGTGCCAGCAGCGGACAGGGGGCGTTAACCCAGTACTTC
D gene: -; clone size: -; V gene: TRBV28; J gene: TRBJ1-5; CDR3 protein: CASSLLGGNQPQHF; CDR3 DNA: TGTGCCAGCAGTTTATTAGGGGGCAATCAGCCCCAGCATTTT
D gene: TRBD1; clone size: -; V gene: TRBV4-3; J gene: TRBJ2-3; CDR3 protein: CASSQEDRDTDTQYF; CDR3 DNA: TGCGCCAGCAGCCAAGAGGACAGGGACACAGATACGCAGTATTTT
D gene: -; clone size: -; V gene: TRBV11-1; J gene: TRBJ1-1; CDR3 protein: CASSLASGWRNTEAFF; CDR3 DNA: TGTGCCAGCAGCTTAGCGTCCGGGTGGAGAAACACTGAAGCTTTCTTT
D gene: TRBD2; clone size: -; V gene: TRBV28; J gene: TRBJ2-3; CDR3 protein: CASSSSWAGGRDTQYF; CDR3 DNA: TGTGCCAGCAGTTCTTCCTGGGCGGGGGGGAGAGATACGCAGTATTTT
D gene: -; clone size: -; V gene: TRBV18; J gene: TRBJ2-1; CDR3 protein: CASSPQQEQFF; CDR3 DNA: TGTGCCAGCTCACCTCAACAGGAGCAGTTCTTC
D gene: -; clone size: -; V gene: TRBV29-1; J gene: TRBJ2-2; CDR3 protein: CSAGQLNTGELFF; CDR3 DNA: TGCAGCGCCGGACAGTTGAACACCGGGGAGCTGTTTTTT
D gene: -; clone size: -; V gene: TRBV24-1; J gene: TRBJ2-2; CDR3 protein: CATSDTTGKYTGELFF; CDR3 DNA: TGTGCCACCAGTGACACAACAGGGAAATACACCGGGGAGCTGTTTTTT
D gene: TRBD2; clone size: -; V gene: TRBV28; J gene: TRBJ2-5; CDR3 protein: CASSPGLAVQETQYF; CDR3 DNA: TGTGCCAGCAGTCCAGGACTAGCGGTCCAAGAGACCCAGTACTTC
D gene: -; clone size: -; V gene: TRBV19; J gene: TRBJ2-7; CDR3 protein: CASSSRAGTYEQYF; CDR3 DNA: TGTGCCAGTAGTTCCCGGGCGGGGACCTACGAGCAGTACTTC
D gene: TRBD1; clone size: few; V gene: TRBV2; J gene: TRBJ2-3; CDR3 protein: CASSATGGWSDTQYF; CDR3 DNA: TGTGCCAGCAGTGCCACAGGGGGTTGGTCAGATACGCAGTATTTT
D gene: -; clone size: -; V gene: TRBV12-2; J gene: TRBJ1-5; CDR3 protein: CASRPGRGKGNQPQHF; CDR3 DNA: TGTGCAAGTCGCCCCGGACGCGGGAAAGGGAATCAGCCCCAGCATTTT
D gene: -; clone size: -; V gene: TRBV4-2; J gene: TRBJ2-7; CDR3 protein: CASSHDDYSYEQYF; CDR3 DNA: TGTGCCAGCAGCCATGATGACTACTCCTACGAGCAGTACTTC
D gene: TRBD2; clone size: once; V gene: TRBV7-9; J gene: TRBJ2-7; CDR3 protein: CASSLRGRHYEQYF; CDR3 DNA: TGTGCCAGCAGCTTACGCGGGAGGCACTACGAGCAGTACTTC
D gene: TRBD1; clone size: -; V gene: TRBV28; J gene: TRBJ2-3; CDR3 protein: CASSSPGQGDTDTQYF; CDR3 DNA: TGTGCCAGCAGTTCCCCCGGGCAGGGGGACACAGATACGCAGTATTTT
D gene: -; clone size: -; V gene: TRBV30; J gene: TRBJ2-2; CDR3 protein: CAGSSGLTNTGELFF; CDR3 DNA: TGTGCTGGAAGCTCGGGACTTACGAACACCGGGGAGCTGTTTTTT
D gene: -; clone size: -; V gene: TRBV18; J gene: TRBJ1-1; CDR3 protein: CASSPSSALNTEAFF; CDR3 DNA: TGTGCCAGCTCACCATCCTCAGCGCTGAACACTGAAGCTTTCTTT
D gene: TRBD2; clone size: -; V gene: TRBV18; J gene: TRBJ2-3; CDR3 protein: CASSPVSGSTDTQYF; CDR3 DNA: TGTGCCAGCTCACCAGTTAGCGGGAGCACAGATACGCAGTATTTT
D gene: TRBD1; clone size: few; V gene: TRBV15; J gene: TRBJ1-5; CDR3 protein: CATSSRQGASNQPQHF; CDR3 DNA: TGTGCCACCAGCAGCCGCCAGGGGGCTAGCAATCAGCCCCAGCATTTT
D gene: -; clone size: medium-sized; V gene: TRBV6-1; J gene: TRBJ1-3; CDR3 protein: CASSEASRHSGNTIYF; CDR3 DNA: TGTGCCAGCAGTGAAGCGTCCAGGCACTCTGGAAACACCATATATTTT
D gene: -; clone size: -; V gene: TRBV2; J gene: TRBJ2-7; CDR3 protein: CASSELLSYEQYF; CDR3 DNA: TGTGCCAGCAGTGAACTATTATCCTACGAGCAGTACTTC
D gene: TRBD2; clone size: -; V gene: TRBV10-2; J gene: TRBJ2-3; CDR3 protein: CASSTSGGEDTQYF; CDR3 DNA: TGCGCCAGCAGTACTAGCGGGGGGGAGGATACGCAGTATTTT
D gene: TRBD2; clone size: -; V gene: TRBV4-2; J gene: TRBJ2-4; CDR3 protein: CASSRAGGEAKNIQYF; CDR3 DNA: TGTGCCAGCAGCCGCGCGGGGGGGGAAGCCAAAAACATTCAGTACTTC
D gene: -; clone size: -; V gene: TRBV27; J gene: TRBJ1-5; CDR3 protein: CASSLESDQPQHF; CDR3 DNA: TGTGCCAGCAGTTTAGAGTCGGATCAGCCCCAGCATTTT
D gene: -; clone size: -; V gene: TRBV6-6; J gene: TRBJ1-2; CDR3 protein: CASSYPRGRANYGYTF; CDR3 DNA: TGTGCCAGCAGTTACCCAAGGGGGAGGGCTAACTATGGCTACACCTTC
D gene: -; clone size: -; V gene: TRBV16; J gene: TRBJ1-2; CDR3 protein: CASSQRVDSYGYTF; CDR3 DNA: TGTGCCAGCAGCCAACGTGTAGACAGCTATGGCTACACCTTC
D gene: TRBD1; clone size: -; V gene: TRBV5-4; J gene: TRBJ2-5; CDR3 protein: CASSFDRGRGETQYF; CDR3 DNA: TGTGCCAGCAGCTTCGACAGGGGGCGAGGGGAGACCCAGTACTTC
D gene: -; clone size: -; V gene: TRBV4-1; J gene: TRBJ2-3; CDR3 protein: CASSQELAASTDTQYF; CDR3 DNA: TGCGCCAGCAGCCAAGAGTTAGCGGCGAGTACAGATACGCAGTATTTT
D gene: TRBD1; clone size: -; V gene: TRBV7-2; J gene: TRBJ1-2; CDR3 protein: CASSSDRGTNYGYTF; CDR3 DNA: TGTGCCAGCAGCTCCGACAGGGGGACTAACTATGGCTACACCTTC
D gene: TRBD2; clone size: -; V gene: TRBV2; J gene: TRBJ2-3; CDR3 protein: CASSVVGLAVSDTQYF; CDR3 DNA: TGTGCCAGCAGTGTGGTGGGACTAGCGGTTTCAGATACGCAGTATTTT
D gene: TRBD1; clone size: once; V gene: TRBV2; J gene: TRBJ2-6; CDR3 protein: CASSRRTGDSGANVLTF; CDR3 DNA: TGTGCCAGCAGTCGAAGGACAGGGGACTCTGGGGCCAACGTCCTGACTTTC
D gene: -; clone size: -; V gene: TRBV18; J gene: TRBJ1-1; CDR3 protein: CASSRRTTGNTEAFF; CDR3 DNA: TGTGCCAGCTCACGGCGGACGACAGGGAACACTGAAGCTTTCTTT
D gene: -; clone size: -; V gene: TRBV28; J gene: TRBJ2-5; CDR3 protein: CASSSPSFQETQYF; CDR3 DNA: TGTGCCAGCAGTTCCCCGAGCTTCCAAGAGACCCAGTACTTC
D gene: TRBD1; clone size: -; V gene: TRBV3-1/TRBV3-2; J gene: TRBJ1-5; CDR3 protein: CASSPSDRHNQPQHF; CDR3 DNA: TGTGCCAGCAGCCCCTCGGACAGGCACAATCAGCCCCAGCATTTT
D gene: -; clone size: -; V gene: TRBV6-2/TRBV6-3; J gene: TRBJ2-2; CDR3 protein: CASSYGEGELFF; CDR3 DNA: TGTGCCAGCAGTTACGGGGAGGGGGAGCTGTTTTTT
D gene: -; clone size: -; V gene: TRBV18; J gene: TRBJ1-5; CDR3 protein: CASSPESGLHNQPQHF; CDR3 DNA: TGTGCCAGCTCACCCGAATCAGGATTACACAATCAGCCCCAGCATTTT
D gene: -; clone size: -; V gene: TRBV7-2; J gene: TRBJ2-1; CDR3 protein: CASRGSGVSNEQFF; CDR3 DNA: TGTGCCAGCAGGGGCTCGGGAGTCTCCAATGAGCAGTTCTTC
D gene: -; clone size: -; V gene: TRBV5-1; J gene: TRBJ1-5; CDR3 protein: CASSLGTEHNQPQHF; CDR3 DNA: TGCGCCAGCAGCTTGGGGACAGAGCACAATCAGCCCCAGCATTTT
D gene: -; clone size: few; V gene: TRBV4-3; J gene: TRBJ2-4; CDR3 protein: CASSQDTRVWAKNIQYF; CDR3 DNA: TGCGCCAGCAGCCAAGATACGCGGGTCTGGGCCAAAAACATTCAGTACTTC
D gene: -; clone size: few; V gene: TRBV4-1; J gene: TRBJ2-6; CDR3 protein: CASSQGGGANVLTF; CDR3 DNA: TGCGCCAGCAGCCAGGGAGGTGGGGCCAACGTCCTGACTTTC
D gene: TRBD1; clone size: -; V gene: TRBV5-1; J gene: TRBJ2-2; CDR3 protein: CASSHGQGDTGELFF; CDR3 DNA: TGCGCCAGCAGCCATGGACAGGGGGACACCGGGGAGCTGTTTTTT
D gene: -; clone size: -; V gene: TRBV6-2/TRBV6-3; J gene: TRBJ1-5; CDR3 protein: CASSAGNQPQHF; CDR3 DNA: TGTGCCAGCAGTGCGGGCAATCAGCCCCAGCATTTT
D gene: TRBD1; clone size: -; V gene: TRBV4-3; J gene: TRBJ1-6; CDR3 protein: CASSHSSQGASYNSPLHF; CDR3 DNA: TGCGCCAGCAGCCATTCCTCGCAGGGGGCCTCCTATAATTCACCCCTCCACTTT
D gene: TRBD2; clone size: -; V gene: TRBV24-1; J gene: TRBJ2-5; CDR3 protein: CATSDASGGNQETQYF; CDR3 DNA: TGTGCCACCAGTGATGCCAGCGGGGGGAACCAAGAGACCCAGTACTTC
D gene: TRBD2; clone size: -; V gene: TRBV28; J gene: TRBJ2-1; CDR3 protein: CASSSSGVSSYNEQFF; CDR3 DNA: TGTGCCAGCAGTTCTAGCGGGGTGAGCTCCTACAATGAGCAGTTCTTC
D gene: -; clone size: once; V gene: TRBV24-1; J gene: TRBJ2-2; CDR3 protein: CATGGKGTGELFF; CDR3 DNA: TGTGCCACCGGGGGGAAAGGTACCGGGGAGCTGTTTTTT